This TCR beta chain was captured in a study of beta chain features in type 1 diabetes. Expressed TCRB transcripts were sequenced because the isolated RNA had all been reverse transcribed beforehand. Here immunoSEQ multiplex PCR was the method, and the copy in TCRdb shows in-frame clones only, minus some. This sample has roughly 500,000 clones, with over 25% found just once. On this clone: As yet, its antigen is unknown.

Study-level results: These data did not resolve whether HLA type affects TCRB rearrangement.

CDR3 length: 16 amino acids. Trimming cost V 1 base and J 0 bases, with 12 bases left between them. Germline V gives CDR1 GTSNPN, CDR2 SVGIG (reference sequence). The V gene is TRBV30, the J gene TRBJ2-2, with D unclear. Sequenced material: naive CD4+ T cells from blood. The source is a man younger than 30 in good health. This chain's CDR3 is CAWSAIVGPNTGELFF. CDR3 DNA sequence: TGTGCCTGGAGTGCCATTGTAGGACCGAACACCGGGGAGCTGTTTTTT.